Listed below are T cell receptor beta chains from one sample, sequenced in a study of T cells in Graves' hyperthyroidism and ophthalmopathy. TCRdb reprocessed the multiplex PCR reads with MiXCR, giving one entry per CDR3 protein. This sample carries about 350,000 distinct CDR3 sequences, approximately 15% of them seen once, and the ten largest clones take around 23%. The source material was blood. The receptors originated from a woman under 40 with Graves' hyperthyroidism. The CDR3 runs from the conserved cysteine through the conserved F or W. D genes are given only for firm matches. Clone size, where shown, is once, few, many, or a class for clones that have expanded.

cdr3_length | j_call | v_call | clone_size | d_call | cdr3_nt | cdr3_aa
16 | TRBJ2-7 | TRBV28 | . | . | TGTGCCAGCAGTCGTCCCAGGGCCTCTAGCTCCTACGAGCAGTACTTC | CASSRPRASSSYEQYF
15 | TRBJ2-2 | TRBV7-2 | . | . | TGTGCCAGCGGGGGCAGCGGTGGGGGGACCGGGGAGCTGTTTTTT | CASGGSGGGTGELFF
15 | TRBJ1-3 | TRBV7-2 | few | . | TGTGCCAGCAGCCCCACACCTAACTCTGGAAACACCATATATTTT | CASSPTPNSGNTIYF
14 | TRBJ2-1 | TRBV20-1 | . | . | TGCAGTGCTAGAGAACGGACGACGAACAATGAGCAGTTCTTC | CSARERTTNNEQFF
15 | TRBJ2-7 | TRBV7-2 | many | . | TGTGCCAGCAGCTTAGACAGGGCTTTCACCTACGAGCAGTACTTC | CASSLDRAFTYEQYF
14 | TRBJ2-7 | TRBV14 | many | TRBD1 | TGTGCCAGCAGCCACCTACAGGGGACCCACGAGCAGTACTTC | CASSHLQGTHEQYF
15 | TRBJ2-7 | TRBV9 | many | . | TGTGCCAGCAGCTCCCGCCTAGCGCCCTCCTACGAGCAGTACTTC | CASSSRLAPSYEQYF
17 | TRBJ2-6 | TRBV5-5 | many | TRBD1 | TGTGCCAGCGGGAAGGACAGGATCCGGGCTGGGGCCAACGTCCTGACTTTC | CASGKDRIRAGANVLTF
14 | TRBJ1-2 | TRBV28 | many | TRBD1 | TGTGCCAGCAGTATTCAGGGACAGGGCTATGGCTACACCTTC | CASSIQGQGYGYTF
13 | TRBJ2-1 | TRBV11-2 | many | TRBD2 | TGTGCCAGCAGCTTAAGCGGGGAGGGTGAGCAGTTCTTC | CASSLSGEGEQFF
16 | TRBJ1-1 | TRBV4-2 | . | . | TGTGCCAGCAGCCAAGTCGCCTCAAATGTTAACACTGAAGCTTTCTTT | CASSQVASNVNTEAFF
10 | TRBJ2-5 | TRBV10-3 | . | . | TGTGCCATCAGTTCGGAGACCCAGTACTTC | CAISSETQYF
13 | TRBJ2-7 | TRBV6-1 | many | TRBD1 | TGTGCCAGCAGCTTCGGACAGGGGAACGAGCAGTACTTC | CASSFGQGNEQYF